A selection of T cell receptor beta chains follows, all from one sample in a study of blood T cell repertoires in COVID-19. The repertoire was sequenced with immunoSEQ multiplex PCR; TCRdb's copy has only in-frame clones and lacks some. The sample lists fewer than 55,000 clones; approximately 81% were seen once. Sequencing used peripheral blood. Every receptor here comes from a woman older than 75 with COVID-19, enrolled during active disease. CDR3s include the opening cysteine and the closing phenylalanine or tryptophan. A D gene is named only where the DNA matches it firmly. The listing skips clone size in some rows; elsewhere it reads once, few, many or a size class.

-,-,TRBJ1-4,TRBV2,TGTGCCAGCAAACAGGGTACTAATGAAAAACTGTTTTTT,CASKQGTNEKLFF
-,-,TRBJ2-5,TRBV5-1,TGCGCCAGCAGCGGGCCCGCCATGGAGACCCAGTACTTC,CASSGPAMETQYF
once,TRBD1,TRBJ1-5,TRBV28,TGTGCCAGCAGGGGACAGGGAGCGGGCAATCAGCCCCAGCATTTT,CASRGQGAGNQPQHF
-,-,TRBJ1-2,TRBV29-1,TGCAGCGTTGGCGAAGGGGGACGCTATGGCTACACCTTC,CSVGEGGRYGYTF
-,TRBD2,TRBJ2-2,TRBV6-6,TGTGCCAGCAGTCGGATGGGACTAGCGGGAGGGCCTCTGAACACCGGGGAGCTGTTTTTT,CASSRMGLAGGPLNTGELFF
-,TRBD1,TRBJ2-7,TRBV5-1,TGCGCCAGCAGCCCGGGACAGAGTAAAGACGAGCAGTACTTC,CASSPGQSKDEQYF
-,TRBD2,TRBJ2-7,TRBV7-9,TGTGCCAGCAGCTTATTAGCGGGAGCCAACGAGCAGTACTTC,CASSLLAGANEQYF
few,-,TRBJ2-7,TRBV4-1,TGCGCCAGCAGCCAACAGGGTTACAGCTACGAGCAGTACTTC,CASSQQGYSYEQYF
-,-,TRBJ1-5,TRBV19,TGTGCCAGTAACCCTGACGGACTGAGCAATCAGCCCCAGCATTTT,CASNPDGLSNQPQHF
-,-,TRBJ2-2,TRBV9,TGTGCCAGCAGCCTCCCAAGGGGTCGGGGGACGAAAACCGGGGAGCTGTTTTTT,CASSLPRGRGTKTGELFF
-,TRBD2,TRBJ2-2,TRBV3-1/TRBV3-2,TGTGCCAGCAGCGGTCGAGCGGGAGGGAGGACCGGGGAGCTGTTTTTT,CASSGRAGGRTGELFF
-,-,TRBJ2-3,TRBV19,TGTGCCAGTAGTGCCGACAGTCTAACGCAGTATTTT,CASSADSLTQYF